Shown below are 4 T cell receptor beta chains from a single sample sequenced in a study of blood T cell repertoires in COVID-19. Assay: immunoSEQ multiplex PCR; the TCRdb copy retains only in-frame clones and omits some. The sample includes approximately 210,000 clones, 82% of them seen just once. The sequenced sample consisted of PBMCs or T cells enriched from blood (not recorded which). The receptors here all came from a woman aged 55-69 years who had recovered from COVID-19.

The J gene is TRBJ2-7, the V gene TRBV14; no definite D call. The germline CDR1 and CDR2 sequences are SGHDN and FVKESK. V lost 4 bases and J 0 bases, leaving 19 bases between the germline ends. The CDR3 contains 17 residues. The CDR3 region is CASSRGFGVQISYEQYF. The CDR3 region has the DNA TGTGCCAGCAGCCGCGGATTCGGCGTCCAGATCTCCTACGAGCAGTACTTC.

This chain links TRBV4-1 with TRBJ1-3; D is unclear. Germline CDR1 MGHRA, CDR2 YSYEKL. Trimming removed 4 bases at V and 0 bases at J, with 13 bases between. The CDR3 contains 16 residues. The CDR3: CASSLREIDSGNTIYF. The CDR3 DNA is TGCGCCAGCAGCCTAAGAGAGATAGACTCTGGAAACACCATATATTTT.

The V gene is TRBV15, the J gene TRBJ2-7, with TRBD2 matching 11 bases. V lost 0 bases, J lost 4 bases, and 2 bases stayed unmatched. Germline loops: CDR1 LNHNV, CDR2 YYDKDF (reference sequence). The CDR3 is made up of 15 amino acids. Written as DNA, the CDR3 is TGTGCCACCAGCAGAGAATTAGCGGGGGGGTACGAGCAGTACTTC. Protein product: CATSRELAGGYEQYF.

V gene TRBV5-8 combines with J gene TRBJ2-2; D unclear. Trimming removed 7 bases from V and 2 bases from J, with 12 bases in between. Germline CDR1 reads SGHTS; CDR2 reads YDEGEE. CDR3 length: 14 amino acids. The CDR3 region has the DNA TGTGCCAGCGCGTGGGCTTTAAACACCGGGGAGCTGTTTTTT. Translated, it gives CASAWALNTGELFF.